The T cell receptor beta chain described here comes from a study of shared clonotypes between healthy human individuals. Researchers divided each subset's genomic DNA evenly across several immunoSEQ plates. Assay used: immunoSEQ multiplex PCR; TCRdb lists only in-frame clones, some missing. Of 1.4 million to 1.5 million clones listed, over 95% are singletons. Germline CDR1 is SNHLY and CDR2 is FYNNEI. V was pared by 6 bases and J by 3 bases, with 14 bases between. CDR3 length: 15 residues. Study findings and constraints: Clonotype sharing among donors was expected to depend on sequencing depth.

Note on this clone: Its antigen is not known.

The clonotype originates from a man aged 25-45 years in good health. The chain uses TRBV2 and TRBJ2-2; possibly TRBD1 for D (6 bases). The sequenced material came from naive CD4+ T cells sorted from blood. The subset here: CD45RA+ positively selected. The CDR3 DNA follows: TGTGCCAGCAGAGGGGGTGGCGGATACACCGGGGAGCTGTTTTTT. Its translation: CASRGGGGYTGELFF.